This T cell receptor beta chain was identified in a study of T cell changes during pregnancy in multiple sclerosis. Germline V gene sequence: CDR1 MNHEY, CDR2 SMNVEV (reference sequence). After removal of 6 bases from V and 3 bases from J, the junction contained 8 bases not matched to a gene. There are 14 residues in the CDR3. The data were produced by immunoSEQ multiplex PCR, yet TCRdb's version contains in-frame clones alone and is incomplete. This table has around 61,000 clones, approximately 90% appearing once. The TCR originated in a female donor in good health, enrolled as a control in a pregnancy study. The chain combines TRBV27 with TRBJ2-7; TRBD1 aligns across 7 bases. This specimen consisted of peripheral blood, obtained in the first trimester of pregnancy. For the CDR3, the DNA is TGTGCCAGCAGCTCGCGGACAGGAAACTACGAGCAGTACTTC. Translating it yields CASSSRTGNYEQYF.